This T cell receptor (beta chain) is from a study of cytomegalovirus exposure and HLA in healthy donors. As for this clone: Its antigen is as yet unknown.

The CDR3 contains 13 residues. V lost 5 bases to trimming and J lost 4 bases, with 12 bases between them. From germline, CDR1 is SGHVS and CDR2 FNYEAQ. Sequenced by immunoSEQ multiplex PCR; TCRdb stores in-frame clones only, minus some. The profile covers more than 60,000 clones, with nearly 96% appearing a single time and about 4.5% taken by the ten largest. Study conclusions and caveats: A subsequent analysis found that TCR clusters from the first cohort also tended to co-occur in the 90 to 150 validation repertoires, with 94% of cluster scores above 0. A classifier reportedly called cytomegalovirus status with high sensitivity and specificity.

The material sequenced was PBMCs. The chain has TRBV7-6 and TRBJ2-7, with D possibly being TRBD2 (5 bases). The clonotype originates from a woman younger than 35 in good health and CMV-seropositive. The CDR3 protein is CASSRERLYEQYF. As DNA, the CDR3 is TGTGCCAGCAGCCGCGAGCGACTATACGAGCAGTACTTC.